Presented here are 25 T cell receptor beta chains from one specimen sequenced in a study of T cells in localized non-small cell lung cancer. Generated by immunoSEQ multiplex PCR, the TCRdb table keeps only in-frame clones and is missing some. The sample contains approximately 3,500 clones, 20% of which appear only once. The sample consisted of lung tumor tissue, taken before any cancer treatment. Receptors were obtained from a woman aged 40 to 75 with stage III squamous cell lung carcinoma.

This chain joins TRBV4-1 and TRBJ2-7; the D call may be TRBD1 or TRBD2 (6 bases each). CDR3 length: 15 residues. V shed 1 base and J shed 4 bases, with 14 bases lying between them. CDR1 and CDR2 from the germline V gene are MGHRA and YSYEKL. The CDR3 loop reads CASSQGGAGLYEQYF. The DNA of the CDR3 is TGCGCCAGCAGCCAAGGGGGGGCAGGCCTGTACGAGCAGTACTTC.

This clone was observed a single time. V gene TRBV18 combines with J gene TRBJ1-2; 7 bases are a match to TRBD1. There are 15 residues in the CDR3. The germline gives CDR1 KGHSH, CDR2 LQKENI. Trimming at V came to 4 bases and at J to 5 bases, leaving 10 bases not matched to a gene. The CDR3: CASSQDSQGLYGYTF. The CDR3 coding sequence is TGTGCCAGCTCACAGGACTCACAGGGGCTTTATGGCTACACCTTC.

This clone was detected only a few times. The DNA ends 1 residue before the CDR3 does, and the rest of the CDR3 is filled in from the germline J gene. V and J are TRBV10-3 and TRBJ2-3; 10 bases fit TRBD2. CDR3 size: 16 residues. The V gene end was trimmed by 2 bases and the J gene end by 4 bases; junction bases not matched to a gene: 6. The germline CDR1 and CDR2 sequences are ENHRY and SYGVKD. CDR3: CAISEGPSGSPDTQYF. The CDR3 DNA, read in part, is TGTGCCATCAGTGAGGGGCCTAGCGGGAGCCCAGATACGCAGTAT.

The chain recombines TRBV6-8 with TRBJ2-5; D ambiguous. CDR3 length equals 13 residues. Germline values: CDR1 MNHGY, CDR2 SAAAGT. Trimming left V 5 bases short and J 2 bases short, with 9 bases between. The CDR3 is CASSRHAQETQYF. DNA of the CDR3: TGTGCCAGCAGTAGACATGCACAAGAGACCCAGTACTTC.

Only a few counts were recorded for this clone. Within the sample, other DNA sequences also encode this same CDR3. This sequence joins TRBV6-8 and TRBJ2-3; D is uncertain. Germline CDR1 is MNHGY and CDR2 is SAAAGT. There are 13 residues in the CDR3. The V end lost 0 bases, the J end lost 6 bases, and 7 bases lay between the germline ends. The DNA of the CDR3 is TGTGCCAGCAGTTACTCTGGGGTTGATACGCAGTATTTT. It codes for CASSYSGVDTQYF.

This clone was observed a handful of times. The CDR3 reads CASSSPGLNYEQYF. In DNA form, the CDR3 reads TGTGCCAGCAGTTCACCGGGACTAAACTACGAGCAGTACTTC. The V call is TRBV28, the J call TRBJ2-7, with 7 bases lining up with TRBD2. The CDR3 contains 14 residues. The junction had 6 bases not matched to a gene; V was cut back by 4 bases and J by 3 bases. Germline CDR1 is MDHEN and CDR2 is SYDVKM.

This clone came up a few times. The rearrangement links TRBV9 to TRBJ2-1; maybe TRBD2 (9 bases). V was shortened by 6 bases and J by 5 bases, with 21 bases between the two germline ends. Germline-derived CDR1 and CDR2 are SGDLS and YYNGEE. This CDR3 spans 16 amino acids. In DNA, the CDR3 is TGTGCCAGCAATATTGATCTAGCGGGACAGGACAATGAGCAGTTCTTC. Its translation is CASNIDLAGQDNEQFF. The whole variable domain, remainder taken from reference TRBV9 and TRBJ2-1, is DSGVTQTPKHLITATGQRVTLRCSPRSGDLSVYWYQQSLDQGLQFLIQYYNGEERAKGNILERFSAQQFPDLHSELNLSSLELGDSALYFCASNIDLAGQDNEQFFGPGTRLTVL.

J is TRBJ2-3 and V is TRBV25-1; 7 positions match TRBD1. The germline V gene has CDR1 MGHDK and CDR2 SYGVNS. This CDR3 spans 16 amino acids. After removal of 4 bases from V and 0 bases from J, the junction contained 7 bases not matched to a gene. In DNA, the CDR3 is TGTGCCAGCAGTGCGTTCGGGACAGACAGCACAGATACGCAGTATTTT. Its translation: CASSAFGTDSTDTQYF.

This clone is labeled medium-sized. The gene calls are TRBV11-3 and TRBJ2-7; D is possibly TRBD2 (7 bases). There are 14 residues in the CDR3. Germline V lookup: CDR1 SGHNT, CDR2 YENEEA. V gave up 5 bases and J gave up 2 bases, with 13 bases separating them. CDR3 bases: TGTGCCAGCAGCCGGGGGCGGGGGCCCTACGAGCAGTACTTC. Residues: CASSRGRGPYEQYF.

This clone rates as medium-sized (0.01 to 0.1%). The chain combines TRBV11-3 with TRBJ2-2; D might be TRBD2 (6 bases). V shed 7 bases and J shed 6 bases, with 15 bases lying between them. In germline, CDR1 is SGHNT, CDR2 YENEEA. The CDR3 runs to 14 residues. CDR3 DNA: TGTGCCAGCACCCTCGCTGCGGGGCCCGGGGAGCTGTTTTTT. Its translation is CASTLAAGPGELFF.

The chain has TRBV6-8 and TRBJ2-7; possibly TRBD2 for D (5 bases). From germline, CDR1 is MNHGY and CDR2 SAAAGT. The CDR3 loop spans 14 amino acids. V was cut by 5 bases and J by 2 bases, with 13 bases left in between. The CDR3 spells CASSDWTGTYEQYF. The CDR3 DNA is TGTGCCAGCAGTGACTGGACCGGGACCTACGAGCAGTACTTC.

This clone was counted only a few times. The V call is TRBV4-1, the J call TRBJ1-5; 10 bases line up with TRBD1. J lost 1 base, V lost 4 bases, and 1 base had no gene match. The CDR3 sequence is 15 residues long. Germline V gene lookup returns CDR1 MGHRA and CDR2 YSYEKL. The CDR3 nucleotides read TGCGCCAGCAGCCCGGGACAGGGGAGCAATCAGCCCCAGCATTTT. Residues: CASSPGQGSNQPQHF.

A few counts support this clone. The J gene is TRBJ2-2, the V gene TRBV6-8; 8 bases are a match to TRBD1. Germline CDR1 MNHGY, CDR2 SAAAGT. The CDR3 is 15 amino acids. V shed 7 bases, J shed 6 bases, and the junction held 10 bases outside the gene matches. CDR3 sequence: CASTGQTGDPGELFF. The CDR3 DNA reads TGTGCCAGCACGGGACAGACAGGGGATCCCGGGGAGCTGTTTTTT.

Within the sample, this clone is medium-sized. The rearrangement uses TRBV11-3 and TRBJ1-4; D gene ambiguous. The V end lost 5 bases, the J end lost 0 bases, and 10 bases lay between the germline ends. CDR3 length equals 15 residues. Per germline, CDR1 SGHNT and CDR2 YENEEA. Written as DNA, the CDR3 is TGTGCCAGCAGCCCCGAAGGGTCAACTAATGAAAAACTGTTTTTT. Encoded protein: CASSPEGSTNEKLFF.

The chain carries TRBV9 and TRBJ2-7, with D possibly being TRBD1 (5 bases). The V end lost 5 bases, the J end lost 7 bases, and 16 bases lay between the germline ends. Per the germline V gene, CDR1 is SGDLS and CDR2 is YYNGEE. The CDR3 loop spans 13 amino acids. CDR3 sequence reads: CASSEGVRMEQYF. CDR3 coding DNA: TGTGCCAGCAGTGAAGGGGTCAGGATGGAGCAGTACTTC.

There are a few counts of this clone. This rearrangement joins TRBV19 to TRBJ2-3; D is unresolved. The V gene's germline CDR1 is LNHDA and CDR2 SQIVND (reference sequence). The CDR3 length is 12 residues. V lost 5 bases to trimming and J lost 4 bases, with 7 bases between them. In DNA form, the CDR3 reads TGTGCCAGTAGTCAACTGTCAGATACGCAGTATTTT. Translated, it gives CASSQLSDTQYF.

This clone qualifies as medium-sized. The V call is TRBV11-3, the J call TRBJ2-1; no firm D call. This CDR3 has 17 residues. Looked up from germline, CDR1 is SGHNT and CDR2 is YENEEA. Deletions cut 4 bases from V and 0 bases from J, with 16 bases between. CDR3 nucleotides: TGTGCCAGCAGCTCACTCTTTGCGATGAGCTCCTACAATGAGCAGTTCTTC. Translating gives CASSSLFAMSSYNEQFF.

This clone appeared a few times. This chain joins TRBV18 and TRBJ2-2; D not certain. This CDR3 spans 13 amino acids. The V gene lost 0 bases and the J gene lost 1 base, with 0 bases spanning the gap. Looked up from germline, CDR1 is KGHSH and CDR2 is LQKENI. CDR3 nucleotides: TGTGCCAGCTCACCACCGAACACCGGGGAGCTGTTTTTT. It translates to CASSPPNTGELFF.

This clone has only a few counts. The gene calls are TRBV6-8 and TRBJ2-1, with 11 bases lining up with TRBD2. The ends lost 5 bases at V and 5 bases at J; junction bases unmatched: 11. This CDR3 is 17 amino acids long. Germline V lookup: CDR1 MNHGY, CDR2 SAAAGT. The CDR3 is CASSGARLAGINNEQFF. In nucleotides, the CDR3 is TGTGCCAGCAGTGGCGCCCGACTAGCGGGAATAAACAATGAGCAGTTCTTC.

This clone was detected only a few times. V gene TRBV6-8 combines with J gene TRBJ2-3; D remains ambiguous. The CDR3 contains 13 residues. Deletions cut 2 bases from V and 4 bases from J, with 7 bases between. Germline assignment: CDR1 MNHGY and CDR2 SAAAGT. The DNA of the CDR3 is TGTGCCAGCAGTTACGACGTCCCAGATACGCAGTATTTT. It specifies CASSYDVPDTQYF.

The chain has TRBV4-1 and TRBJ2-1; D may be TRBD2 (7 bases). Between the trimmed V and J ends, which lost 0 bases and 6 bases, there was a span of 21 bases. From germline, CDR1 is MGHRA and CDR2 YSYEKL. CDR3 length: 18 amino acids. The CDR3 sequence: CASSQEIGGGGDANEQFF. CDR3 nucleotides: TGCGCCAGCAGCCAAGAGATCGGGGGCGGGGGAGACGCCAATGAGCAGTTCTTC.

This clone was seen only a few times. The rearrangement joins TRBV18 to TRBJ1-2; no definite D call. Trimming left V 2 bases short and J 8 bases short, with 9 bases between. This CDR3 is 12 amino acids long. CDR1 and CDR2 from the germline V gene are KGHSH and LQKENI. This CDR3 is CASSPAIRGYTF. Written as DNA, the CDR3 is TGTGCCAGCTCACCAGCTATAAGGGGCTACACCTTC.

The chain has TRBV28 and TRBJ2-1, with 12 nucleotides matching TRBD2. The ends lost 2 bases at V and 5 bases at J; junction bases unmatched: 4. CDR1 and CDR2 from the germline V gene are MDHEN and SYDVKM. The CDR3 loop spans 16 amino acids. CDR3 nucleotides: TGTGCCAGCAGTTTAGTATCTAGCGGGAGGGACAATGAGCAGTTCTTC. Amino acids: CASSLVSSGRDNEQFF.

This clone has a handful of counts. The chain joins TRBV6-8 to TRBJ1-1, with D maybe TRBD1 (6 bases). Per the germline V gene, CDR1 is MNHGY and CDR2 is SAAAGT. The CDR3 length is 17 residues. With 5 bases removed from V and 0 bases from J, the gap between germline ends came to 19 bases. This CDR3 is CASSPVPLNRVNTEAFF. Written as DNA, the CDR3 is TGTGCCAGCAGTCCCGTTCCCCTGAACAGGGTGAACACTGAAGCTTTCTTT.

There are a few counts of this clone. This chain joins TRBV7-2 and TRBJ2-1; D not resolved. Germline CDR1 reads SGHTA; CDR2 reads FQGNSA. There are 13 residues in the CDR3. Trimming left V 4 bases short and J 5 bases short, with 9 bases between. CDR3 nucleotide sequence: TGTGCCAGCAGCTCCCAACAGCACAATGAGCAGTTCTTC. Encoded protein: CASSSQQHNEQFF.